The 30 T cell receptor beta chains below come from one sample, sequenced in a study of tumor-infiltrating lymphocytes in primary liver carcinoma. cDNA specific to TCR beta was made from about 550 ng of total RNA, with a constant-region primer employed for priming. Amplification in three nested multiplex PCR rounds with slightly modified ARM-PCR gave rise to TCR beta libraries. Investigators reported that the first two PCR rounds, at 10 to 11 cycles each, used TRBV1-TRBV30 forward primers with a C-beta reverse primer. TCRdb re-analysed the multiplex PCR reads in MiXCR, keeping a single row per CDR3 protein. The table lists about 320,000 distinct CDR3 sequences, about 62% of them singletons. Both blood RNA, taken from unsorted whole blood, and germline DNA were extracted. The sample comprised peripheral blood. The receptors come from a man between 40 and 49 years old with primary liver carcinoma and hepatitis B virus infection.

On this clonotype: Sequence at one end of the junction differs from germline and may be a read error. V gene TRBV7-9 combines with J gene TRBJ2-7; TRBD1 might be the D (6 bases). The germline V gene encodes CDR1 SEHNR and CDR2 FQNEAQ (reference sequence). The CDR3 totals 14 residues. CDR3 DNA sequence: TGTGCCAGCAGCCGAGACAGGATAGTCTACGAACAGTACTTC. Protein product: CASSRDRIVYEQYF.

The V call is TRBV6-1, the J call TRBJ1-5; TRBD1 might be the D (6 bases). Germline-derived CDR1 and CDR2 are MNHNS and SASEGT. This CDR3 comprises 17 residues. The chain's CDR3 is CTCSEAISGASNQPQHF. In nucleotides, the CDR3 is TGTACCTGCAGTGAAGCGATTTCGGGGGCCAGCAATCAGCCCCAGCATTTT.

With respect to this clonotype: One junction end disagrees with the germline gene, perhaps due to a read error. The chain has TRBV24-1 and TRBJ2-3, with 10 bases lining up with TRBD2. Germline V gene lookup returns CDR1 KGHDR and CDR2 SFDVKD. The CDR3 is 16 amino acids. CDR3 coding DNA: TGTGTCACCAGTGATCAGACTAGCGGGTCAGGAGATACGCAGTATTTT. Protein: CVTSDQTSGSGDTQYF.

The sample holds many counts of this clonotype. The rearrangement links TRBV12-3 or TRBV12-4 to TRBJ1-5, with D possibly matching TRBD1 (6 bases). The CDR3 is 13 residues long. V was trimmed by 5 bases and J by 7 bases, leaving 12 bases between them. This CDR3 is CASSQGTNQPQHF. CDR3 coding DNA: TGTGCCAGCAGTCAAGGGACAAACCAGCCCCAGCATTTT.

In regard to this clonotype: The junction does not match germline at one end; this may be a read error. The CDR3 reads CTSSQGLAGTTGELFF. Written as DNA, the CDR3 is TGTACCAGCAGCCAGGGACTAGCGGGAACCACCGGGGAGCTGTTTTTT. The J gene is TRBJ2-2, the V gene TRBV13, with 13 bases fitting TRBD2. The CDR3 covers 16 residues. From germline, CDR1 is PRHDT and CDR2 FYEKMQ (reference sequence).

In regard to this clonotype: Because the CDR3 is missing its conserved closing phenylalanine or tryptophan, this is likely a read error. The J gene is TRBJ2-7, the V gene TRBV11-1; D not certain. The germline V and J ends were trimmed by 9 bases and 1 base, with 13 bases remaining between them. Germline V lookup: CDR1 SGHAT, CDR2 FQDESV (reference sequence). The length of the CDR3 is 13 residues. The CDR3 loop reads CASSGKRSYEQYL. CDR3 nucleotide sequence: TGTGCCAGTAGTGGGAAGCGATCCTACGAGCAGTACCTC.

There are many counts of this clonotype. The chain carries TRBV29-1 and TRBJ2-7; no clear D gene. This CDR3 is 12 amino acids long. Germline V CDR1 and CDR2: SQVTM, ANQGSEA. V was trimmed by 1 base and J by 2 bases, leaving 6 bases between them. Here the CDR3 DNA reads TGCAGCGTTGAAGGCAGGCCCTACGAGCAGTACTTC. It yields the protein CSVEGRPYEQYF.

A word on this clonotype: Since a much larger clone is just one base distant, this may be a read error. The J gene is TRBJ2-7, the V gene TRBV4-2; no firm D call. Germline V gene lookup returns CDR1 LGHNA and CDR2 YNFKEQ. The CDR3 loop spans 13 amino acids. The CDR3 loop is CVSSPALAREQYF. The CDR3, as DNA: TGTGTCAGCAGCCCGGCCCTGGCTCGCGAGCAGTACTTC.

A word on this clonotype: A much larger clone differs from this one at a single base, so this may be a read error. This chain links TRBV6-5 with TRBJ2-6, with a tentative D call TRBD1 (6 bases). CDR3 length equals 15 residues. Germline V gene data show CDR1 as MNHEY and CDR2 as SVGAGI. Written as DNA, the CDR3 is TGTACCAGCAGGTCGGCAGGGGTTGGGGCCAACGTCCTGACTTTC. It yields the protein CTSRSAGVGANVLTF.

This clonotype was found a few times. The chain recombines TRBV6-1 with TRBJ2-2; D is ambiguous. V lost 2 bases to trimming and J lost 4 bases, with 8 bases between them. Germline CDR1 is MNHNS and CDR2 is SASEGT. The CDR3 has 14 amino acids. The CDR3 DNA sequence: TGTGCCAGCAGTGAATGGCAGCTCACCGGGGAGCTGTTTTTT. Its protein is CASSEWQLTGELFF.

About this clonotype itself: A much larger clone sits a single nucleotide away, making a read error possible. The chain recombines TRBV29-1 with TRBJ1-3; D uncertain. Germline CDR1 reads SQVTM; CDR2 reads ANQGSEA. CDR3 length equals 11 residues. Trimming removed 7 bases from V and 4 bases from J, with 8 bases in between. CDR3 protein: CSGSVGNTIYF. The CDR3 DNA sequence: TGCAGCGGCTCCGTGGGAAACACCATATATTTT.

The chain employs TRBV5-4 and TRBJ2-7; TRBD1 is a possible D gene (6 bases). This CDR3 has 14 residues. Germline V gives CDR1 SGHNT, CDR2 YYREEE (reference sequence). V gave up 0 bases and J gave up 1 base, with 8 bases separating them. The CDR3 reads CASSLVGASYEQYF. The CDR3 coding sequence is TGTGCCAGCAGCTTGGTGGGGGCTTCCTACGAGCAGTACTTC.

Concerning this clonotype itself: A single base separates this from a much larger clone, so it may be a read error. The V and J genes are TRBV29-1 and TRBJ2-2; 9 nucleotides agree with TRBD2. Germline V gene lookup returns CDR1 SQVTM and CDR2 ANQGSEA. The CDR3 has 13 amino acids. The CDR3 DNA follows: TGCAGCCTTGAAGCGGGAGGATCGGGGGAGCTGTTTTTT. Its translation: CSLEAGGSGELFF.

In the case of this clonotype: A read error may be the cause here, since a much bigger clone is one base away. The J gene is TRBJ2-1, the V gene TRBV5-5, with 14 bases aligning to TRBD2. Germline CDR1 reads SGHKS; CDR2 reads YYEKEE (reference sequence). This CDR3 region has 14 residues. CDR3 residues: CVSSTGTSGGEQFF. The CDR3 DNA reads as TGTGTCAGCAGCACGGGGACTAGCGGGGGTGAGCAGTTCTTC.

Details on this clonotype: This may be a read error: a much more frequent sequence differs by one nucleotide. The J gene is TRBJ2-7, the V gene TRBV10-3, with a tentative D call TRBD1 (5 bases). Germline assignment: CDR1 ENHRY and CDR2 SYGVKD. The CDR3 length is 13 residues. In DNA form, the CDR3 reads TGTGCCATCCAGACAGAACTTTCCTACAAGCAGTACTTC. Its protein product is CAIQTELSYKQYF.

Note on this clonotype: An end of the junction differs from the germline gene, which may be a read error. The chain couples TRBV6-2 or TRBV6-3 to TRBJ2-7; perhaps TRBD2 as D (7 bases). CDR1 and CDR2 from the germline V gene are MNHEY and SVGEGT. The CDR3 has 15 residues. The chain's CDR3 is CASGYYREGPSEQYF. For the CDR3, the DNA is TGTGCCAGCGGTTACTACAGGGAGGGGCCTAGCGAGCAGTACTTC.

This clonotype was detected only once. The junction departs from the called germline gene at one end, perhaps through a read error. The chain links TRBV4-1 to TRBJ2-7; 9 nucleotides match TRBD1. This CDR3 has 15 residues. Germline V gene data show CDR1 as MGHRA and CDR2 as YSYEKL. The CDR3, as DNA: TGCGCCAGCAGCCTGGACAGGGGCTACATTTACGACCAGTACTTC. Protein: CASSLDRGYIYDQYF.

This chain links TRBV14 with TRBJ2-3; no reliable D call. The CDR3 loop spans 15 amino acids. The germline CDR1 and CDR2 sequences are SGHDN and FVKESK. The V end was cut by 0 bases, the J end by 1 base, with 8 bases between. The CDR3 coding sequence is TGTGCCAGCAGCCAAGATAAACGACGCACAGATACGCAGTATTTT. Its protein is CASSQDKRRTDTQYF.

As for this clonotype: This clone may be a read error of a much larger clone one base away. The gene calls are TRBV29-1 and TRBJ2-7, with unresolved D. Germline CDR1 is SQVTM and CDR2 is ANQGSEA. This CDR3 contains 11 residues. Here the CDR3 reads CSIDTLTEQYF. CDR3 DNA sequence: TGCAGCATTGATACTCTCACCGAGCAGTACTTC.

On this clonotype: This CDR3 is missing its conserved last phenylalanine or tryptophan, likely due to a read error. The V and J genes are TRBV6-2 or TRBV6-3 and TRBJ2-7; D is ambiguous. CDR3 length equals 12 residues. V shed 5 bases and J shed 4 bases, with 9 bases lying between them. The germline V gene has CDR1 MNHEY and CDR2 SVGEGT. CDR3 amino acids: CASSDLLYEQYL. The DNA of the CDR3 is TGTGCCAGCAGTGATCTACTATACGAGCAGTACTTG.

With respect to this clonotype: Possible read error: a much larger clone is one base away. For the CDR3, the DNA is TGCGCCAGAGAACAGGGAAACACCATATATTTT. Its protein product is CAREQGNTIYF. This chain joins TRBV4-1 and TRBJ1-3; D is undetermined. This CDR3 has 11 amino acids. V gave up 9 bases and J gave up 4 bases, with 7 bases separating them. Germline-derived CDR1 and CDR2 are MGHRA and YSYEKL.

Points on this clonotype: The junction shows a germline mismatch at one end, possibly a read error. This rearrangement joins TRBV5-4 to TRBJ2-1, with D possibly matching TRBD2 (6 bases). The CDR3 is 13 amino acids. CDR1 and CDR2 (germline): SGHNT, YYREEE (reference sequence). The CDR3 bases are TGTGTCAGCAGCTTGGACTACTACAATGAGGAGTTCTTC. This translates into CVSSLDYYNEEFF. The complete variable domain, with remaining parts taken from reference TRBV5-4 and TRBJ2-1, reads ETGVTQSPTHLIKTRGQQVTLRCSSQSGHNTVSWYQQALGQGPQFIFQYYREEENGRGNFPPRFSGLQFPNYSSELNVNALELDDSALYLCVSSLDYYNEEFFGPGTRLTVL.

A remark on this clonotype: This sequence may be a read error, since a much larger clone differs from it by one base. This chain joins TRBV29-1 and TRBJ2-3; 9 positions agree with TRBD1. CDR3 size: 15 residues. Trimming at V came to 2 bases and at J to 4 bases, leaving 7 bases not matched to a gene. In germline, CDR1 is SQVTM, CDR2 ANQGSEA. CDR3 region: CSVEPRTGESDTQYF. Written as DNA, the CDR3 is TGCAGCGTTGAACCCAGGACAGGGGAGTCAGATACGCAGTATTTT.

Comment on this clonotype: A much larger clonotype is one base distant, so this may be a read error. Given the absence of the conserved phenylalanine or tryptophan at the CDR3 end, a read error is likely. The chain is built from TRBV6-1 and TRBJ1-1, with D possibly TRBD1 on 6 matching bases. The CDR3 extends over 13 amino acids. Trimming left V 7 bases short and J 5 bases short, with 14 bases between. CDR1 and CDR2 from the germline V gene are MNHNS and SASEGT. The CDR3 sequence is CASNRGAWTEAFS. Here the CDR3 DNA reads TGTGCCAGCAATAGGGGGGCTTGGACTGAAGCTTTCTCT.

V and J are TRBV24-1 and TRBJ2-3; TRBD2 is a possible D gene (5 bases). The CDR3 covers 15 residues. Trimming removed 0 bases from V and 4 bases from J, with 10 bases in between. Germline CDR1 KGHDR, CDR2 SFDVKD. DNA of the CDR3: TGTGCCACCAGTGATTTGCGAGGGAGCCCAGATACGCAGTATTTT. This codes for CATSDLRGSPDTQYF.

The J gene is TRBJ2-1, the V gene TRBV6-2 or TRBV6-3; 9 bases match TRBD2. The ends lost 7 bases at V and 0 bases at J; junction bases unmatched: 10. The length of the CDR3 is 17 residues. Germline V gene sequence: CDR1 MNHEY, CDR2 SVGEGT. The chain's CDR3 is CASIRRAGGVSYNEQFF. The CDR3 DNA follows: TGTGCCAGCATCAGGAGAGCGGGAGGCGTCTCCTACAATGAGCAGTTCTTC.

V is TRBV30 and J is TRBJ2-1, with D perhaps assigned TRBD1 or TRBD2 (5 bases each). This CDR3 is 16 amino acids long. V gave up 2 bases and J gave up 0 bases, with 14 bases separating them. CDR1 GTSNPN and CDR2 SVGIG come from the germline V gene (reference sequence). The CDR3 here is CAWSRGTASSYNEQFF. CDR3 bases: TGTGCCTGGAGTCGAGGGACCGCAAGCTCCTACAATGAGCAGTTCTTC.

A word on this clonotype: At one end the junction does not follow the germline gene, possibly because of a read error. The chain has TRBV11-2 and TRBJ2-1; 8 nucleotides match TRBD2. Germline assignment: CDR1 SGHAT and CDR2 FQNNGV. This CDR3 has 15 residues. The CDR3: CANSPSGGSNNEQFF. The CDR3, as DNA: TGTGCCAACAGCCCGTCGGGGGGGTCTAACAATGAGCAGTTCTTC.

This clonotype was picked up a small number of times. This chain uses TRBV7-9 with TRBJ2-1; 11 nucleotides agree with TRBD2. This CDR3 is built from 15 residues. From germline, CDR1 is SEHNR and CDR2 FQNEAQ (reference sequence). After removal of 6 bases from V and 5 bases from J, the junction contained 6 bases not matched to a gene. Written as DNA, the CDR3 is TGTGCCAGCAGGGATACTAGCGGGAGTGACAATGAGCAGTTCTTC. This sequence encodes CASRDTSGSDNEQFF.

CDR3 loop: CAWRTLGGKLFF. Here the CDR3 DNA reads TGTGCCTGGAGGACTTTGGGAGGGAAACTGTTTTTT. V is TRBV30 and J is TRBJ1-4; no clear D gene. CDR3 length equals 12 residues. The V end was cut by 3 bases, the J end by 11 bases, with 13 bases between. Germline CDR1 and CDR2: GTSNPN and SVGIG (reference sequence).